These T cell receptor beta chains were read from a single sample in a study of blood T cells in healthy people across ages. One entry per CDR3 protein results from TCRdb running MiXCR on the 5' RACE reads. The sample comprises 650,000 to 800,000 distinct CDR3 sequences, about 50% of which are singletons, and about 14% rests with the top ten. The sequencing sample was made of blood. These receptors were taken from a woman of 80 years or more in good health. CDR3s include the opening cysteine and the closing phenylalanine or tryptophan. A D gene is named only where the DNA matches it firmly. For some rows the clone size is stated as once, few or many, or as a class when expanded; others skip it.

clone size,V gene,J gene,D gene,CDR3 DNA,CDR3 protein
many,TRBV6-6,TRBJ2-7,TRBD1,TGTGCCAGCAGTTACTCTGGGACAGGGGCTCTCGAGCAGTACTTC,CASSYSGTGALEQYF
NA,TRBV9,TRBJ2-7,TRBD1,TGTGCCAGCAGCGTAGGGACAGGGGACGAGCAGTACTTC,CASSVGTGDEQYF
few,TRBV19,TRBJ2-5,NA,TGTGCCAGTAGTATTCGTCGACGCGGGATTAGGGGAGAGACCCAGTACTTC,CASSIRRRGIRGETQYF
many,TRBV20-1,TRBJ2-5,TRBD2,TGCAGTGCTAGACGGGCTAGCGGGACCCGCCAAGAGACCCAGTACTTC,CSARRASGTRQETQYF
NA,TRBV2,TRBJ2-5,NA,TGTGCCAGCAGTGGGGCCTTGAGTGGAGAGACCCAGTACTTC,CASSGALSGETQYF
NA,TRBV2,TRBJ2-5,TRBD1,TGTGCCAGCAGCGCCTGGACAGGGGTAGAGACCCAGTACTTC,CASSAWTGVETQYF
many,TRBV7-9,TRBJ1-1,NA,TGTGCCAGCAGCCGTATAGGCTCAGCTATGGAAGCTTTCTTT,CASSRIGSAMEAFF
NA,TRBV20-1,TRBJ2-5,TRBD2,TGCAGTGCTAGGGGACTAGCGGGGGGGTTAGAAGAGACCCAGTACTTC,CSARGLAGGLEETQYF
NA,TRBV3-1,TRBJ2-1,NA,TGTGCCAGCAGCCAAGATCTGTCGACCCACAATGAGCAGTTCTTC,CASSQDLSTHNEQFF
NA,TRBV6-5,TRBJ2-5,TRBD1,TGTGCCAGCAGTTACTACCCCCCGACAGGGGATCAAGAGACCCAGTACTTC,CASSYYPPTGDQETQYF
NA,TRBV12-3/TRBV12-4,TRBJ2-3,NA,TGTGCCAGCAGTGTTTCAGCGGGAGATACGCAGTATTTT,CASSVSAGDTQYF
many,TRBV27,TRBJ2-1,TRBD2,TGTGCCACCGGCATAGCGGGGGGGTACAATGAGCAGTTCTTC,CATGIAGGYNEQFF
NA,TRBV5-5,TRBJ2-5,NA,TGTGCCAGCAGCGAACTAGATACCAGGGAGACCCAGTACTTC,CASSELDTRETQYF
NA,TRBV11-2,TRBJ2-1,NA,TGTGCCAGCAGCTTAATCGGGGCTAGCAGTGAGCAGTTCTTC,CASSLIGASSEQFF
NA,TRBV4-3,TRBJ2-7,NA,TGCGCCAGCAGCCAGCAGAGCGCTGGCTACGAGCAGTACTTC,CASSQQSAGYEQYF
NA,TRBV28,TRBJ2-7,NA,TGTGCCAGCAGTGTCTTAAAGACCCTGACGGGCGAGCAGTACTTC,CASSVLKTLTGEQYF
NA,TRBV21-1,TRBJ2-3,NA,TGTGCCAGCAGCAAAACGGCGGGGGGGCTAGATCCGCAGTATTTT,CASSKTAGGLDPQYF
NA,TRBV6-6,TRBJ2-3,NA,TGTGCCAGCAGTGCGGAAACCGGGACAGATACGCAGTATTTT,CASSAETGTDTQYF
NA,TRBV6-2/TRBV6-3,TRBJ1-5,NA,TGTGCCAGCAGTCTTACTACCGGGACTTACTTTAGCAATCAGCCCCAGCATTTT,CASSLTTGTYFSNQPQHF
NA,TRBV7-8,TRBJ1-5,NA,TGTGCCAGCAGCTTAGCGCCCGACTTGCATCAGCCCCAGCATTTT,CASSLAPDLHQPQHF
NA,TRBV28,TRBJ2-1,NA,TGTGCCAGCAGTACCCCCTTCAGTAGCTCCTACAATGAGCAGTTCTTC,CASSTPFSSSYNEQFF
NA,TRBV3-1,TRBJ2-5,NA,TGTGCCAGCAGCCAAGAGGTGGGGGGAGAGACCCAGTACTTC,CASSQEVGGETQYF
NA,TRBV21-1,TRBJ2-1,NA,TGTGCCAGCAGCAAGGGGAGCAGGAGTGAAAACAATGAGCAGTTCTTC,CASSKGSRSENNEQFF
NA,TRBV12-3/TRBV12-4,TRBJ2-3,TRBD2,TGTGCCAGCAGCCCGGGACTAGGAGGAGCAGATACGCAGTATTTT,CASSPGLGGADTQYF
NA,TRBV20-1,TRBJ1-5,NA,TGCAGTGCTAAAAGGCGGGAGGGAAAACAGCCCCAGCATTTT,CSAKRREGKQPQHF
NA,TRBV5-1,TRBJ2-3,NA,TGCGCCAGCAGCTTTAAGGGACTTCAAGATACGCAGTATTTT,CASSFKGLQDTQYF
many,TRBV7-3,TRBJ1-5,TRBD1,TGTGCCAGCAGCTTCAGGGGGCAGAGGTGCAATCAGCCCCAGCATTTT,CASSFRGQRCNQPQHF
few,TRBV7-9,TRBJ2-2,NA,TGTGCCAGCAGCTCTCAGACGAACACCGGGGAGCTGTTTTTT,CASSSQTNTGELFF
many,TRBV4-1,TRBJ2-3,NA,TGCGCCAGCAGCCGAGGAGGTGTCACAGATACGCAGTATTTT,CASSRGGVTDTQYF
NA,TRBV5-1,TRBJ2-3,NA,TGCGCCAGCATCTCCGGGGCAAAGGGCGTCACAGATACGCAGTATTTT,CASISGAKGVTDTQYF
many,TRBV12-3/TRBV12-4,TRBJ1-6,NA,TGTGCCAGCAGTTCTGGAGCAGGGAGATCACCCCTCCACTTT,CASSSGAGRSPLHF
many,TRBV20-1,TRBJ2-3,NA,TGCAGTGCTAGTCAGGGGGGGGCTGATACGCAGTATTTT,CSASQGGADTQYF
NA,TRBV20-1,TRBJ1-6,TRBD1,TGCAGTGCTAGGGACAGGATAATGGATAATTCACCCCTCCACTTT,CSARDRIMDNSPLHF
NA,TRBV19,TRBJ1-1,NA,TGTGCCAGTACCGTCGCGAAGAACACTGAAGCTTTCTTT,CASTVAKNTEAFF
many,TRBV29-1,TRBJ2-1,TRBD1,TGCAGCAAGGGACAGGCCGGTCGGCGTGAGCAGTTCTTC,CSKGQAGRREQFF
few,TRBV20-1,TRBJ1-5,NA,TGCAGTGCTAGATCAGGGGATCAGCCCCAGCATTTT,CSARSGDQPQHF
NA,TRBV20-1,TRBJ2-7,NA,TGCAGTGCTAGAGGGACAACTCTGTCAGAGCAGTACTTC,CSARGTTLSEQYF
many,TRBV3-1,TRBJ2-5,NA,TGTGCCAGCAGCCTGAATCTTGCGGAGACCCAGTACTTC,CASSLNLAETQYF
NA,TRBV20-1,TRBJ2-3,NA,TGCAGTGCCACGCTTCTGGGCGGGCCGCAGTATTTT,CSATLLGGPQYF
NA,TRBV10-3,TRBJ2-1,TRBD2,TGTGCCATCAGTAAACCTGCTAGCGGCTCCTACAATGAGCAGTTCTTC,CAISKPASGSYNEQFF
many,TRBV5-1,TRBJ2-1,TRBD1,TGCGCCAGCAGAACAGGGGAACTTATGAATGAGCAGTTCTTC,CASRTGELMNEQFF
few,TRBV7-2,TRBJ2-7,NA,TGTGCCAGCAGCTTCGACAGGCTAGGCGAGCAGTACTTC,CASSFDRLGEQYF
many,TRBV20-1,TRBJ2-3,NA,TGCAGTGCTAGAGATCAGGGGACTTATGATGATACGCAGTATTTT,CSARDQGTYDDTQYF
NA,TRBV2,TRBJ2-7,TRBD1,TGTGCCAGCAGGGCGGACAGGGCAGGATACGAGCAGTACTTC,CASRADRAGYEQYF
NA,TRBV20-1,TRBJ1-2,NA,TGCAGTGCTAGAGAACCTCACAGAGTTATTAACTATGGCTACACCTTC,CSAREPHRVINYGYTF
NA,TRBV29-1,TRBJ2-1,TRBD2,TGCAGCGTTGGGGGCCTTATAGCGGGAGGGGGAAACAATGAGCAGTTCTTC,CSVGGLIAGGGNNEQFF
NA,TRBV5-1,TRBJ2-2,NA,TGCGCCAGCAGCTTGGGTGCGCGGATATCGAACACCGGGGAGCTGTTTTTT,CASSLGARISNTGELFF
few,TRBV28,TRBJ2-2,TRBD1,TGTGCCACCACAGACAGACAGGGGAGCGGGGAGCTGTTTTTT,CATTDRQGSGELFF
NA,TRBV20-1,TRBJ2-2,TRBD1,TGCAGTGCTACCAGACCCGGGACAGGGGTTTCCACCGGGGAGCTGTTTTTT,CSATRPGTGVSTGELFF
many,TRBV2,TRBJ2-3,TRBD2,TGTGCCAGCAGCTTTAGCGGGGGACGCACAGATACGCAGTATTTT,CASSFSGGRTDTQYF
few,TRBV6-6,TRBJ2-7,NA,TGTGCCAGCAGTTACGGGGGACCCTACGAGCAGTACTTC,CASSYGGPYEQYF
NA,TRBV9,TRBJ1-2,NA,TGTGCCAGCAGCGTAAGGTCAGCTAACCATGGCTACACCTTC,CASSVRSANHGYTF
NA,TRBV7-6,TRBJ1-1,NA,TGTGCCAGCAGCTTGGGGACGCAGGGGCGGAACACTGAAGCTTTCTTT,CASSLGTQGRNTEAFF
NA,TRBV20-1,TRBJ2-3,TRBD2,TGCAGTGCTAGTGATGATAGGCTAGCGGGTTCGTGGGATACGCAGTATTTT,CSASDDRLAGSWDTQYF